The 10 T cell receptor beta chains listed next were all sequenced from one sample in a study of blood T cell repertoires in COVID-19. Profiled with immunoSEQ multiplex PCR; TCRdb holds only in-frame clones, not every one. The data contain more than 150,000 clones, roughly 80% of them singletons. Material for sequencing was PBMCs or T cells enriched from blood (not recorded which). These receptors were obtained from a man in his sixties who had been exposed to COVID-19.

The V gene is TRBV9, the J gene TRBJ2-7; the D gene is possibly TRBD1 (5 bases). V gave up 2 bases and J gave up 0 bases, with 12 bases separating them. The CDR3 length is 15 residues. Germline lookup yields CDR1 SGDLS and CDR2 YYNGEE. The CDR3 reads CASSVGQATSYEQYF. In DNA, the CDR3 is TGTGCCAGCAGCGTGGGGCAGGCAACCTCCTACGAGCAGTACTTC.

For this clone: Other DNA sequences in the sample encode the same CDR3. The chain links TRBV12-5 to TRBJ1-2; 7 bases line up with TRBD1. The germline gives CDR1 LGHNT, CDR2 FRNRAP. The CDR3 totals 12 residues. Trimming cost V 6 bases and J 2 bases; bases outside gene matches: 0. CDR3 region: CASGQGNYGYTF. The CDR3 DNA sequence: TGTGCTAGTGGACAGGGGAACTATGGCTACACCTTC.

DNA of the CDR3: TGTGCCAGCAGCCCCACTAGCGCTTACTCCTACAATGAGCAGTTCTTC. Amino acids: CASSPTSAYSYNEQFF. This rearrangement joins TRBV14 to TRBJ2-1; 7 nucleotides agree with TRBD2. CDR1 is SGHDN and CDR2 is FVKESK in the germline V gene. The CDR3 sequence is 16 residues long. J gave up 0 bases and V 4 bases, and 6 bases lay outside the gene matches.

V is TRBV3-1 (or the pseudogene TRBV3-2) and J is TRBJ1-2; a possible D gene is TRBD1 (5 bases). V was clipped by 4 bases and J by 7 bases, with 16 bases between them. Germline CDR1 LGHDT, CDR2 YNNKEL (reference sequence). CDR3 length equals 14 residues. CDR3 amino acids: CASSPHRGGTGYTF. The DNA for the CDR3 is TGTGCCAGCAGCCCCCATCGGGGGGGGACTGGCTACACCTTC.

The gene calls are TRBV7-2 and TRBJ2-1, with 10 bases lining up with TRBD2. The CDR3 totals 16 residues. From germline, CDR1 is SGHTA and CDR2 FQGNSA. The J segment lost 10 bases and the V segment lost 1 base, leaving 10 bases of the junction unmatched. Here the CDR3 reads CASSLEGLAGAREQFF. Here the CDR3 DNA reads TGTGCCAGCAGCTTAGAAGGGCTAGCGGGAGCCCGGGAGCAGTTCTTC.

The chain uses TRBV19 and TRBJ2-7, with TRBD2 matching 8 bases. There are 15 residues in the CDR3. With V trimmed by 8 bases and J by 1 base, 10 bases remained unmatched. Germline lookup yields CDR1 LNHDA and CDR2 SQIVND (reference sequence). The CDR3 spells CASGSWLAGSYEQYF. In DNA form, the CDR3 reads TGTGCCAGTGGGTCTTGGCTAGCGGGTTCCTACGAGCAGTACTTC. The variable domain in full, with the rest retrieved from reference TRBV19 and TRBJ2-7, is DGGITQSPKYLFRKEGQNVTLSCEQNLNHDAMYWYRQDPGQGLRLIYYSQIVNDFQKGDIAEGYSVSREKKESFPLTVTSAQKNPTAFYLCASGSWLAGSYEQYFGPGTRLTVT.

This chain links TRBV28 with TRBJ2-7; tentative D call: TRBD2 (5 bases). Germline V lookup: CDR1 MDHEN, CDR2 SYDVKM. Trimming took off 3 bases at V and 0 bases at J, with 12 bases between the two ends. The CDR3 is made up of 15 amino acids. The CDR3 nucleotides read TGTGCCAGCAGTTTTGTGAGCGGATACTCCTACGAGCAGTACTTC. Translation: CASSFVSGYSYEQYF.

DNA of the CDR3: TGTGCCTGGAGGGCCCCGGGAGTCGCGAATGAAAAACTGTTTTTT. Its protein product is CAWRAPGVANEKLFF. The chain combines TRBV30 with TRBJ1-4; D is unresolved. V gave up 3 bases and J gave up 5 bases, with 16 bases separating them. This CDR3 comprises 15 residues. Germline CDR1 is GTSNPN and CDR2 is SVGIG (reference sequence). The full variable domain, in which reference TRBV30 and TRBJ1-4 provide the parts outside the CDR3, is SQTIHQWPATLVQPVGSPLSLECTVEGTSNPNLYWYRQAAGRGLQLLFYSVGIGQISSEVPQNLSASRPQDRQFILSSKKLLLSDSGFYLCAWRAPGVANEKLFFGSGTQLSVL.

The chain joins TRBV9 to TRBJ2-3; TRBD2 matches 7 bases. The length of the CDR3 is 16 residues. Per germline, CDR1 SGDLS and CDR2 YYNGEE. Unmatched junction bases numbered 11, after V lost 4 bases and J lost 3 bases. The CDR3 region has the DNA TGTGCCAGCAGCCCGCGAAGACTAGCTGGGACAGATACGCAGTATTTT. Protein sequence: CASSPRRLAGTDTQYF.

J is TRBJ2-7 and V is TRBV11-3, with 8 bases that match TRBD2. The CDR3 has 16 residues. Unmatched junction bases numbered 10, after V lost 3 bases and J lost 3 bases. Germline CDR1 SGHNT, CDR2 YENEEA. Here the CDR3 reads CASSFGGGGGNYEQYF. The CDR3 DNA is TGTGCCAGCAGCTTCGGGGGGGGCGGGGGGAACTACGAGCAGTACTTC.